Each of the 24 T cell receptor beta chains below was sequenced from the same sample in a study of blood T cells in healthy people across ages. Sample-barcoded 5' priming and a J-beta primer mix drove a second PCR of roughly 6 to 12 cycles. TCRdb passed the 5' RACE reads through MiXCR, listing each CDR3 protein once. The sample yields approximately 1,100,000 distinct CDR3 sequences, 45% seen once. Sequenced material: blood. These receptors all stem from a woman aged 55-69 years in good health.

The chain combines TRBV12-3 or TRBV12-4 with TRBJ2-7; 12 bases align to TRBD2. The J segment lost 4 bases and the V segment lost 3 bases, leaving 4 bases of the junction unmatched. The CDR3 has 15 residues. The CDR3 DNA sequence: TGTGCCAGCAGTTTCTTGACTAGCGGGAGTTACGAGCAGTACTTC. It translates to CASSFLTSGSYEQYF.

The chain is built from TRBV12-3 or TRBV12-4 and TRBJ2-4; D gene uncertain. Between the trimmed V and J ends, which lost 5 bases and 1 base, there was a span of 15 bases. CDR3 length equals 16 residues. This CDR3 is CASSAPPPEAKNIQYF. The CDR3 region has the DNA TGTGCCAGCAGTGCCCCCCCCCCAGAGGCCAAAAACATTCAGTACTTC.

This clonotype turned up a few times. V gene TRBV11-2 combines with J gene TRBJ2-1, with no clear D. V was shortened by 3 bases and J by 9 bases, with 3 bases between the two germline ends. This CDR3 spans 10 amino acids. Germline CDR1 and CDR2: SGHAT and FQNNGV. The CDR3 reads CASSFREQFF. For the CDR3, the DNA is TGTGCCAGCAGCTTCCGTGAGCAGTTCTTC.

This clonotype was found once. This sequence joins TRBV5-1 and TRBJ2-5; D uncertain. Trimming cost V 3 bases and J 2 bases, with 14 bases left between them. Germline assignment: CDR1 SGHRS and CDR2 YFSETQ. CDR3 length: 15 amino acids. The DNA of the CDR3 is TGCGCCAGCAGCTCGGCCGTGGGCGGTCAAGAGACCCAGTACTTC. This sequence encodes CASSSAVGGQETQYF.

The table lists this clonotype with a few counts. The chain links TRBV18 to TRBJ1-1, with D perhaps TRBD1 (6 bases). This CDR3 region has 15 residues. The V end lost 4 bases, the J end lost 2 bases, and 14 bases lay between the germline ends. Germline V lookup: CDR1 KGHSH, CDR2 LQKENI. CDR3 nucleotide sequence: TGTGCCAGCTCACTGGACAGAGGGGATAACACTGAAGCTTTCTTT. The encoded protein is CASSLDRGDNTEAFF.

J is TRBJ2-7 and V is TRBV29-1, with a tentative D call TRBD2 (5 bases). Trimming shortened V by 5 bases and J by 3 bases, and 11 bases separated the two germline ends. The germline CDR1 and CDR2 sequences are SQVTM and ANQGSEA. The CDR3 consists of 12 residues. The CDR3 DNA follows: TGCAGCGTTAGACAACTAGGCTACGAGCAGTACTTC. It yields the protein CSVRQLGYEQYF.

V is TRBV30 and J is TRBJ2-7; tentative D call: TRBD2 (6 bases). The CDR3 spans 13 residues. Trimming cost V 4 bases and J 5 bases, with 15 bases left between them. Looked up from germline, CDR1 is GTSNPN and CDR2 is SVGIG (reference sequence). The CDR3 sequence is CAWISPGEHEQYF. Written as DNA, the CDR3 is TGTGCCTGGATTAGCCCGGGAGAGCACGAGCAGTACTTC.

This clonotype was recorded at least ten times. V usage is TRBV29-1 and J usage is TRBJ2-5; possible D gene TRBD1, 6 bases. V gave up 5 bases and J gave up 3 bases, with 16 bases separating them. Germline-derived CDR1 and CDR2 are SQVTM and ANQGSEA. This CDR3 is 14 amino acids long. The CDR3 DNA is TGCAGCGTTCCCGGACAAGGGGGAGAAGAGACCCAGTACTTC. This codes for CSVPGQGGEETQYF. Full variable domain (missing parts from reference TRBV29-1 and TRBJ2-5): SAVISQKPSRDICQRGTSLTIQCQVDSQVTMMFWYRQQPGQSLTLIATANQGSEATYESGFVIDKFPISRPNLTFSTLTVSNMSPEDSSIYLCSVPGQGGEETQYFGPGTRLLVL.

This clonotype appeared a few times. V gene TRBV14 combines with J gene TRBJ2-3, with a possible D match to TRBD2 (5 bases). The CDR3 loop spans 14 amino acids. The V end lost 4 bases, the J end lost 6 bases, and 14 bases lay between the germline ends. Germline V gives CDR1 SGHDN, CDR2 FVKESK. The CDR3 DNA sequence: TGTGCCAGCAGCCCGTGGGGAGCTACGGATACGCAGTATTTT. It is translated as CASSPWGATDTQYF.

In DNA, the CDR3 is TGTGCCAGCAGCGTAGCTACTAGCGGCGATGAGCAGTACTTC. This gives the protein CASSVATSGDEQYF. The chain carries TRBV9 and TRBJ2-5, with 8 bases that match TRBD2. Per the germline V gene, CDR1 is SGDLS and CDR2 is YYNGEE. The CDR3 extends over 14 amino acids. With 0 bases clipped from V and 11 bases from J, the junction kept 9 bases outside the gene matches.

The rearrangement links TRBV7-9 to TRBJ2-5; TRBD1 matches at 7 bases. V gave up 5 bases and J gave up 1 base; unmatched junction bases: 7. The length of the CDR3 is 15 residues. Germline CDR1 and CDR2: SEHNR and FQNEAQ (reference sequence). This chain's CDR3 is CASSPVRTGQETQYF. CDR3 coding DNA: TGTGCCAGCAGCCCCGTGAGGACAGGCCAAGAGACCCAGTACTTC.

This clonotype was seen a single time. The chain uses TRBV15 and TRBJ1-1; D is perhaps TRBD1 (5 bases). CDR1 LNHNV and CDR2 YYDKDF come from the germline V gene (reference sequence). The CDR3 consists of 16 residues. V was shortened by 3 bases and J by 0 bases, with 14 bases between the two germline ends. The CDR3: CATSRQSGTMNTEAFF. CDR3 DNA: TGTGCCACCAGCAGGCAGTCCGGGACGATGAACACTGAAGCTTTCTTT.

The DNA for the CDR3 is TGCGCCAGCAGCGTGCCCAGGGGGAACAATGAGCAGTTCTTC. Protein sequence: CASSVPRGNNEQFF. The V and J genes are TRBV5-1 and TRBJ2-1, with 7 bases identical to TRBD1. The CDR3 covers 14 residues. Germline values: CDR1 SGHRS, CDR2 YFSETQ. The junction had 6 bases not matched to a gene; V was cut back by 4 bases and J by 5 bases.

The CDR3 coding sequence is TGTGCCAGCCGCGGGGATCCTGGGAACAATGAGCAGTTCTTC. Translation: CASRGDPGNNEQFF. J is TRBJ2-1 and V is TRBV2, with D perhaps matching TRBD2 (6 bases). CDR1 is SNHLY and CDR2 is FYNNEI in the germline V gene. CDR3 length: 14 amino acids. With 8 bases removed from V and 5 bases from J, the gap between germline ends came to 16 bases.

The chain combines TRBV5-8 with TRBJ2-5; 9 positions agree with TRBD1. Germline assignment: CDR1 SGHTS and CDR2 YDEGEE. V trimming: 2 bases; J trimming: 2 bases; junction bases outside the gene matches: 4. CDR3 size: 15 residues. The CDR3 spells CASSFGTGTQETQYF. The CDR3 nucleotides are TGTGCCAGCAGCTTCGGGACAGGGACACAAGAGACCCAGTACTTC.

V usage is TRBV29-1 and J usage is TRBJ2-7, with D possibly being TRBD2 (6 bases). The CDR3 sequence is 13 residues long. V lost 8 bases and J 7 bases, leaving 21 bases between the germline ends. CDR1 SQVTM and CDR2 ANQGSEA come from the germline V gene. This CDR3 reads CSSGRPAYNEQYF. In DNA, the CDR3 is TGCAGCTCTGGGAGGCCTGCCTACAATGAGCAGTACTTC.

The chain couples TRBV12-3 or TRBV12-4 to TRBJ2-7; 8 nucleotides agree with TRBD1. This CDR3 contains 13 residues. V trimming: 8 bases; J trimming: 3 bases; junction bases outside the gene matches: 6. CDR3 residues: CASATGTGYEQYF. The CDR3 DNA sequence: TGTGCCAGCGCGACCGGGACAGGCTACGAGCAGTACTTC.

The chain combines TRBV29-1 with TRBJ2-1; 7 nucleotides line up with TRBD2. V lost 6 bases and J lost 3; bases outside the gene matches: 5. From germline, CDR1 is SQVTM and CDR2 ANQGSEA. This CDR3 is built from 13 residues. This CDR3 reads CSVLGGSYNEQFF. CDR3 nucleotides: TGCAGCGTCCTAGGCGGGAGCTACAATGAGCAGTTCTTC.

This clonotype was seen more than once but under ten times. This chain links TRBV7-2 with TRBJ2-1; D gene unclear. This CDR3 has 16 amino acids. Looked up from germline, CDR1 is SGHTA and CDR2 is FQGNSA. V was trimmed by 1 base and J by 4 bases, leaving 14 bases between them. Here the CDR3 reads CASSLGPWLAYNEQFF. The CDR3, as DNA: TGTGCCAGCAGCTTAGGGCCGTGGCTCGCTTACAATGAGCAGTTCTTC. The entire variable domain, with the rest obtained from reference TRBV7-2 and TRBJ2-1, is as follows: GAGVSQSPSNKVTEKGKDVELRCDPISGHTALYWYRQSLGQGLEFLIYFQGNSAPDKSGLPSDRFSAERTGGSVSTLTIQRTQQEDSAVYLCASSLGPWLAYNEQFFGPGTRLTVL.

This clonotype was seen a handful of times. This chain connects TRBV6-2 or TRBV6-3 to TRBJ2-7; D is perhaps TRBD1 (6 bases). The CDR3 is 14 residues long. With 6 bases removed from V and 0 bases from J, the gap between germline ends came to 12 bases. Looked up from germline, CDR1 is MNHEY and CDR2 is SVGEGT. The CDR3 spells CASRPWDTSYEQYF. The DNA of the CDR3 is TGTGCCAGCAGGCCCTGGGACACCTCCTACGAGCAGTACTTC.

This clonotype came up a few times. This CDR3 reads CSARQGSTDTQYF. Here the CDR3 DNA reads TGCAGTGCTAGACAGGGAAGCACAGATACGCAGTATTTT. V and J are TRBV20-1 and TRBJ2-3, with a tentative D call TRBD1 (5 bases). V lost 2 bases, J lost 0 bases, and 6 bases lay in between. CDR1 and CDR2 (germline): DFQATT, SNEGSKA (reference sequence). CDR3 length equals 13 residues.

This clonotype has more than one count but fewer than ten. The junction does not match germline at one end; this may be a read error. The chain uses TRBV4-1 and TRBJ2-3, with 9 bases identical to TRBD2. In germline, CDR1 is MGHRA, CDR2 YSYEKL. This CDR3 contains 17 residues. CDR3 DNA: TGTCTCACCTCTACGGCGGGAGGGCATGATGGCACAGATACGCAGTATTTT. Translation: CLTSTAGGHDGTDTQYF.

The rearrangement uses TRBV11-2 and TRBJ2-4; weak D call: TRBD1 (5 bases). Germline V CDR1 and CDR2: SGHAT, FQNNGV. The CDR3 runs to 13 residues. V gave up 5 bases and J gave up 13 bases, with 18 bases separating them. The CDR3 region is CASSVGVGGKQYF. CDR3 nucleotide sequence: TGTGCCAGCAGCGTAGGGGTCGGTGGAAAGCAGTACTTC.

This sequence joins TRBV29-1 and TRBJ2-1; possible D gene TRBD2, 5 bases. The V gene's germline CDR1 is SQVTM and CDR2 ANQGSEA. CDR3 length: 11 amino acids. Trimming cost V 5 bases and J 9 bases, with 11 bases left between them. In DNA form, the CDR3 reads TGCAGCGTTACTGACGGAGGTGAGCAGTTCTTC. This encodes CSVTDGGEQFF.